The 3 T cell receptor beta chains below were found in one sample sequenced in a study of control samples from healthy donors and cancer patients (dated by TCRdb to about 2020). Library creation used the immunoSEQ multiplex PCR assay. This is the immuneACCESS table as TCRdb keeps it, with only in-frame sequences that have V and J called. A part of the clones is gone; compared with another copy, unresolved V genes explain less than half, and the rest is unexplained. The sample table holds more than 65,000 clones, of which under 85% were seen once. The top ten clonotypes cover around a sixth of the sample. Input material: blood. The receptors come from a man aged 55 to 70 in good health.

The J gene is TRBJ2-1, the V gene TRBV19; possible D gene TRBD2, 6 bases. Trimming left V 5 bases short and J 9 bases short, with 20 bases between. The germline gives CDR1 LNHDA, CDR2 SQIVND (reference sequence). This CDR3 spans 15 amino acids. This CDR3 is CASSPDTGSHSEQFF. The CDR3 coding sequence is TGTGCCAGTAGTCCCGATACCGGGAGTCATTCTGAGCAGTTCTTC.

The chain employs TRBV12-2 and TRBJ2-7. TRBV12-2 is a known pseudogene. The CDR3 is 17 amino acids. CDR3 sequence: CASRLGPDKGFTYEQYF. For the CDR3, the DNA is TGTGCAAGTCGCTTGGGTCCTGACAAGGGCTTTACCTACGAGCAGTACTTC.

This chain connects TRBV4-2 to TRBJ1-5; D uncertain. Trimming pared 0 bases from V and 0 bases from J, leaving 12 bases between. The V gene's germline CDR1 is LGHNA and CDR2 YNFKEQ. CDR3 length equals 17 residues. The CDR3 DNA reads as TGTGCCAGCAGCCAAGATCTGCGGGCAGATAGCAATCAGCCCCAGCATTTT. Its protein is CASSQDLRADSNQPQHF.